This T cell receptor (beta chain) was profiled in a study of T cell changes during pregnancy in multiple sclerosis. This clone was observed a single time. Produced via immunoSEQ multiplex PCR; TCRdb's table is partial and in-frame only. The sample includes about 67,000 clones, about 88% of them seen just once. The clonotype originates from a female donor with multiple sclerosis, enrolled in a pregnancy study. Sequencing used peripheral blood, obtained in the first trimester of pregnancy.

The CDR3 DNA sequence: TGTGCCAGCAGGGGGGACAGGGATAGTGAAAAACTGTTTTTT. It encodes CASRGDRDSEKLFF. The chain combines TRBV6-5 with TRBJ1-4; 9 bases line up with TRBD1. V trimming: 6 bases; J trimming: 7 bases; junction bases outside the gene matches: 6. CDR1 and CDR2 (germline): MNHEY, SVGAGI. This CDR3 has 14 residues.